The subject of this entry is one TCR beta chain. The CDR3 has 17 residues. V lost 0 bases and J 4 bases, leaving 18 bases between the germline ends. Germline V gene lookup returns CDR1 SGHNT and CDR2 YYREEE (reference sequence). This sample stems from a study of shared T cell receptors in the human thymus. Clones were sequenced by immunoSEQ multiplex PCR, and TCRdb holds only the in-frame ones, with some missing. Among roughly 560,000 clones, about 84% were seen once, and the ten largest hold around 0.013%. This same sample was also taken into another study, of human thymus T cells. From that study: Resections removed during corrective heart surgery provided the thymus tissue used. Unrelated individuals had highly overlapping thymic repertoires, as reported in related research.

The chain has TRBV5-4 and TRBJ2-3, with a tentative D call TRBD1 (5 bases). Sequenced sample: thymocytes. The TCR comes from a boy in the first two years of life with a congenital heart defect. Written as DNA, the CDR3 is TGTGCCAGCAGCTTGGGGGGTTCAGGGCACCCCGCAGATACGCAGTATTTT. Translated: CASSLGGSGHPADTQYF. Variable domain in full (rest from reference TRBV5-4 and TRBJ2-3): ETGVTQSPTHLIKTRGQQVTLRCSSQSGHNTVSWYQQALGQGPQFIFQYYREEENGRGNFPPRFSGLQFPNYSSELNVNALELDDSALYLCASSLGGSGHPADTQYFGPGTRLTVL.